The entry that follows covers one TCR beta chain sequence. Its target is not known. It was cDNA, reverse transcribed from extracted RNA, that served as the sequencing template. Profiling relied on immunoSEQ multiplex PCR, and the TCRdb table lists in-frame clones only, not all of them. The profile shows 140,000 to 150,000 clones, over 70% of them singletons. Per germline, CDR1 SGHVS and CDR2 FNYEAQ. J was trimmed by 3 bases and V by 3 bases; bases with no gene match: 6. The CDR3 is 15 residues long. The entry originates in a study of CD8+ T cells in alopecia areata. Study as a whole: Oral tofacitinib, 5 to 10 mg twice daily, was given in an open-label trial.

General study results and limits: The study found higher clonality in lesional than normal scalp, especially in alopecia totalis/universalis.

The chain joins TRBV7-6 to TRBJ2-3; the match to TRBD1 covers 7 bases. The sequenced sample was CD8+ T cells sorted from blood, obtained at week 0. The TCR sequence derives from a human donor with alopecia areata. Here the CDR3 reads CASSFRGLGTDTQYF. The DNA for the CDR3 is TGTGCCAGCAGCTTTAGGGGGCTGGGGACAGATACGCAGTATTTT. The full variable domain, completed using reference TRBV7-6 and TRBJ2-3, is GAGVSQSPRYKVTKRGQDVALRCDPISGHVSLYWYRQALGQGPEFLTYFNYEAQQDKSGLPNDRFSAERPEGSISTLTIQRTEQRDSAMYRCASSFRGLGTDTQYFGPGTRLTVL.